The 16 T cell receptor beta chains given below trace back to one sample, sequenced in a study of molecular identifiers for immune sequencing clone quantification (dated by TCRdb to between 2017 and 2018). Library generation was performed with PCR. Sequenced on an Illumina HiSeq 4000. The public sequencing data were trimmed at Q25 with fastp and processed into clonotypes with MiXCR by TCRdb, which kept only in-frame beta chains. When rows share a CDR3 protein, they turn into one entry using the most common DNA and genes. Within this sample are about 640,000 distinct CDR3 sequences, with less than 20% of them counted one time only. Under 0.95% of the sample is in the top ten clones. Source material: naive CD8+ T cells from blood, with Jurkat cell RNA spiked in. The cell subset or site label on this specimen signifies: FACS-sorted CD8+CD4-CCR7+CD45RA+ naive T cells. These receptors originate from a human donor in good health. Some libraries in this study had Jurkat cell RNA spiked in.

The V gene is TRBV12-3 or TRBV12-4, the J gene TRBJ2-2; D tentatively reads TRBD1 or TRBD2 (6 bases each). The CDR3 contains 17 residues. V gave up 4 bases and J gave up 1 base, with 16 bases separating them. Here the CDR3 reads CASSSEGEFRNTGELFF. The CDR3 bases are TGTGCCAGCAGTTCGGAGGGGGAGTTTAGGAACACCGGGGAGCTGTTTTTT.

The chain couples TRBV4-1 to TRBJ2-5, with TRBD1 identical over 8 bases. J was trimmed by 3 bases and V by 7 bases; bases with no gene match: 10. Germline values: CDR1 MGHRA, CDR2 YSYEKL. The CDR3 is made up of 15 amino acids. CDR3 DNA: TGCGCCAGCAACCTTAGGCCGGGACAGGAAGAGACCCAGTACTTC. This encodes CASNLRPGQEETQYF.

The chain uses TRBV19 and TRBJ1-6; possibly TRBD1 for D (6 bases). V lost 3 bases to trimming and J lost 7 bases, with 10 bases between them. The CDR3 spans 14 residues. Germline CDR1 is LNHDA and CDR2 is SQIVND (reference sequence). The CDR3, as DNA: TGTGCCAGTAGTATTCAGGGGCGAAATTCACCCCTCCACTTT. This sequence encodes CASSIQGRNSPLHF.

This sequence joins TRBV4-3 and TRBJ2-1; tentative D call: TRBD2 (7 bases). The CDR3 is 15 amino acids. Trimming left V 3 bases short and J 9 bases short, with 18 bases between. The germline gives CDR1 LGHNA, CDR2 YSLEER. In nucleotides, the CDR3 is TGCGCCAGCAGCCACGCTAGGGGGAGGGACTTTGAGCAGTTCTTC. Protein product: CASSHARGRDFEQFF.

As to this clonotype: A much larger clone differs by one base, so this may be a read error. The rearrangement links TRBV19 to TRBJ1-3, with D uncertain. Germline assignment: CDR1 LNHDA and CDR2 SQIVND (reference sequence). CDR3 length: 11 residues. CDR3 bases: TGTGCCAGTAGAATCGGAAACACCATATGTTTT. Amino acids: CASRIGNTICF. The variable domain in full, with the rest retrieved from reference TRBV19 and TRBJ1-3, is DGGITQSPKYLFRKEGQNVTLSCEQNLNHDAMYWYRQDPGQGLRLIYYSQIVNDFQKGDIAEGYSVSREKKESFPLTVTSAQKNPTAFYLCASRIGNTICFGEGSWLTVV.

There are many counts of this clonotype. The chain is built from TRBV27 and TRBJ2-6, with D tentatively TRBD1 (6 bases). Trimming removed 4 bases at V and 5 bases at J, with 12 bases between. The length of the CDR3 is 15 residues. The V gene's germline CDR1 is MNHEY and CDR2 SMNVEV (reference sequence). CDR3 nucleotide sequence: TGTGCCAGCAGTTCGACAGGCTCGCGGGCCAACGTCCTGACTTTC. It translates to CASSSTGSRANVLTF.

This clonotype was seen repeatedly, ten times or more. The rearrangement uses TRBV2 and TRBJ1-2, with D uncertain. The germline gives CDR1 SNHLY, CDR2 FYNNEI. Deletions cut 4 bases from V and 0 bases from J, with 6 bases between. The CDR3 spans 13 residues. The CDR3 nucleotides are TGTGCCAGCAGTGGTGCAGCTAACTATGGCTACACCTTC. As protein: CASSGAANYGYTF.

For this clonotype: Being one base from a much bigger clone, this may be a read error. The gene calls are TRBV6-5 and TRBJ1-2; D is undetermined. Germline CDR1 and CDR2: MNHEY and SVGAGI. The V gene lost 4 bases and the J gene lost 0 bases, with 9 bases spanning the gap. The CDR3 runs to 14 residues. The CDR3 spells CASSCQYTNYGYTF. Written as DNA, the CDR3 is TGTGCCAGCAGTTGCCAGTATACTAACTATGGCTACACCTTC.

About this clonotype: In this CDR3 the conserved last residue, phenylalanine or tryptophan, is missing, so a read error is likely. The V call is TRBV27, the J call TRBJ2-7; 8 bases match TRBD1. Losses at the gene ends were 5 bases for V and 2 bases for J; bases not matched to a gene: 8. There are 15 residues in the CDR3. The germline V gene has CDR1 MNHEY and CDR2 SMNVEV (reference sequence). The CDR3 sequence is CASSLGQGSTYEQYY. CDR3 DNA: TGTGCCAGCAGTCTCGGACAGGGTTCTACCTACGAGCAGTACTAC.

The table lists this clonotype with a few counts. This chain joins TRBV19 and TRBJ2-5; the match to TRBD1 covers 8 bases. From germline, CDR1 is LNHDA and CDR2 SQIVND (reference sequence). CDR3 length: 14 residues. Losses at the gene ends were 7 bases for V and 5 bases for J; bases not matched to a gene: 9. The CDR3 region has the DNA TGTGCCAGTACCGAGACAGGGGTTTCGGAGACCCAGTACTTC. Protein product: CASTETGVSETQYF.

This chain connects TRBV20-1 to TRBJ2-2, with 9 nucleotides matching TRBD2. The CDR3 is 15 residues long. In germline, CDR1 is DFQATT, CDR2 SNEGSKA (reference sequence). V was clipped by 0 bases and J by 5 bases; unmatched bases: 4. This CDR3 is CSARDSGSGTGELFF. For the CDR3, the DNA is TGCAGTGCTAGAGATAGCGGGAGTGGAACCGGGGAGCTGTTTTTT.

This clonotype appeared many times. The chain is built from TRBV4-1 and TRBJ2-2; no reliable D call. The CDR3 is 13 residues long. The V end was cut by 1 base, the J end by 7 bases, with 7 bases between. CDR1 and CDR2 from the germline V gene are MGHRA and YSYEKL. This chain's CDR3 is CASSQGTLGELFF. The DNA for the CDR3 is TGCGCCAGCAGCCAAGGAACCCTCGGGGAGCTGTTTTTT.

This clonotype was seen many times. The V gene is TRBV27, the J gene TRBJ2-1; TRBD1 agrees at 10 bases. The germline V gene has CDR1 MNHEY and CDR2 SMNVEV (reference sequence). J was trimmed by 4 bases and V by 7 bases; bases with no gene match: 1. The CDR3 consists of 13 residues. CDR3 bases: TGTGCCAGCACGGGACAGGGGTACAATGAGCAGTTCTTC. This translates into CASTGQGYNEQFF.

There are many counts of this clonotype. The rearrangement uses TRBV24-1 and TRBJ2-1; D is perhaps TRBD2 (5 bases). CDR3 length: 15 residues. The V end lost 1 base, the J end lost 3 bases, and 9 bases lay between the germline ends. Per germline, CDR1 KGHDR and CDR2 SFDVKD. The CDR3, as DNA: TGTGCCACCAGTGATTTAGGAGGCAGCTACAATGAGCAGTTCTTC. It translates to CATSDLGGSYNEQFF.

This clonotype was seen at least ten times. V usage is TRBV6-1 and J usage is TRBJ2-7; D is unresolved. In germline, CDR1 is MNHNS, CDR2 SASEGT. The CDR3 sequence is 15 residues long. V was trimmed by 2 bases and J by 0 bases, leaving 11 bases between them. This CDR3 is CASSEPGSSSYEQYF. In DNA form, the CDR3 reads TGTGCCAGCAGTGAACCAGGCAGTAGCTCCTACGAGCAGTACTTC.

This clonotype has only a few counts. The V and J genes are TRBV21-1 and TRBJ1-6; the table calls TRBD1, which could not be checked here. TRBV21-1 is given as a pseudogene. This CDR3 has 20 residues. In DNA form, the CDR3 reads TGTGCCAGCAGCATCCGAGTGTGGGTCAGGGAGGTACGGGATAATTCACCCCTCCACTTT. Protein product: CASSIRVWVREVRDNSPLHF.